These 24 T cell receptor beta chains originate from one sample sequenced in a study of regulatory T cells in long-lasting Graves disease. Assembly of TCR beta libraries relied on iRepertoire HTBI primers together with Arm-PCR of CDR3 regions. TCRdb called the multiplex PCR reads again in MiXCR, with one record for every CDR3 protein. The sample lists under 800,000 distinct CDR3 sequences; around 15% were seen once. Described time point: newly diagnosed GD, antithyroid drugs for less than 3 months. Construction of the TCR library relied on RNA isolated from PBMCs. The data also belong to a second study, concerning T cells in Graves' hyperthyroidism and ophthalmopathy.

The starting material was peripheral blood mononuclear cells (PBMCs), obtained at new diagnosis, from a patient treated with antithyroid drugs. All receptors derive from a woman aged 25 to 39 with Graves disease.

Ten or more counts support this clonotype. The V and J genes are TRBV20-1 and TRBJ2-3, with 11 positions matching TRBD2. The trim removed 1 base at V and 4 bases at J, leaving 4 bases unmatched. The CDR3 is 15 amino acids. Germline CDR1 is DFQATT and CDR2 is SNEGSKA (reference sequence). CDR3 nucleotides: TGCAGTGCTAGAGTTTGGACTAGCGGGTCAGATACGCAGTATTTT. This translates into CSARVWTSGSDTQYF.

This clonotype was detected ten times or more. The chain has TRBV29-1 and TRBJ1-1; weak D call: TRBD1 (6 bases). Germline-derived CDR1 and CDR2 are SQVTM and ANQGSEA. Trimming pared 4 bases from V and 0 bases from J, leaving 18 bases between. The CDR3 has 16 residues. CDR3 amino acids: CSVGLGGTQMNTEAFF. CDR3 sequence (DNA): TGCAGCGTTGGTCTAGGGGGGACTCAGATGAACACTGAAGCTTTCTTT.

In its sample, this clonotype was seen a few times. The J gene is TRBJ2-1, the V gene TRBV20-1, with 13 bases aligning to TRBD2. With V trimmed by 3 bases and J by 7 bases, 6 bases remained unmatched. CDR3 length equals 15 residues. Germline V CDR1 and CDR2: DFQATT, SNEGSKA (reference sequence). CDR3 DNA: TGCAGTGCTAGCAAGGGACTAGCGGGATCGAATGAGCAGTTCTTC. The encoded protein is CSASKGLAGSNEQFF.

The chain has TRBV6-2 or TRBV6-3 and TRBJ2-1; D not certain. The V end lost 5 bases, the J end lost 7 bases, and 18 bases lay between the germline ends. The V gene's germline CDR1 is MNHEY and CDR2 SVGEGT. CDR3 size: 15 residues. The CDR3 DNA follows: TGTGCCAGCAGTGCAATAACCGGGCTGGGAAATGAGCAGTTCTTC. Translating gives CASSAITGLGNEQFF.

With regard to this clonotype: A read error may explain this, as a much larger clone is one base away. The chain links TRBV30 to TRBJ1-2; TRBD1 matches 7 bases. The germline CDR1 and CDR2 sequences are GTSNPN and SVGIG (reference sequence). The CDR3 loop spans 13 amino acids. The CDR3 reads CAWDRTGNYDYTF. The CDR3, as DNA: TGTGCCTGGGATAGGACAGGAAACTATGACTACACCTTC.

V usage is TRBV3-1 and J usage is TRBJ1-2; D unresolved. Germline V gives CDR1 LGHDT, CDR2 YNNKEL (reference sequence). With 1 base removed from V and 4 bases from J, the gap between germline ends came to 10 bases. This CDR3 spans 14 amino acids. CDR3 coding DNA: TGTGCCAGCAGCCAAGGAGCCCTGTTCTATGGCTACACCTTC. Translated, it gives CASSQGALFYGYTF.

V and J are TRBV7-3 and TRBJ1-1, with 8 bases matching TRBD1. CDR3 length equals 19 residues. Germline-derived CDR1 and CDR2 are SGHTA and FQGTGA. V lost 0 bases, J lost 1 base, and 13 bases stayed unmatched. The CDR3 reads CASSLTPGPQGARNTEAFF. In DNA form, the CDR3 reads TGTGCCAGCAGCTTAACCCCTGGGCCCCAGGGGGCGAGGAACACTGAAGCTTTCTTT.

Turning to this clonotype: The junction and the germline gene differ at one end; a read error may be behind it. The chain uses TRBV4-1 and TRBJ1-1; possibly TRBD1 for D (5 bases). The CDR3 is made up of 16 amino acids. Germline lookup yields CDR1 MGHRA and CDR2 YSYEKL. The CDR3 DNA reads TGTGCCAGCAGCCAAGCTCCCTTGAGGGGGAACACTGAAGCTTTCTTT. Its translation: CASSQAPLRGNTEAFF.

Ten or more counts support this clonotype. The chain carries TRBV15 and TRBJ2-1; a weak D match, TRBD1 (5 bases). The CDR3 extends over 13 amino acids. V was pared by 1 base and J by 9 bases, with 10 bases between. From germline, CDR1 is LNHNV and CDR2 YYDKDF (reference sequence). The CDR3 nucleotides are TGTGCCACCAGCAGAGCAGGGTTGGGTGAGCAGTTCTTC. As protein: CATSRAGLGEQFF.

This clonotype was seen many times. J is TRBJ2-7 and V is TRBV12-3 or TRBV12-4; D may be TRBD2 (6 bases). The CDR3 length is 16 residues. V was pared by 4 bases and J by 2 bases, with 18 bases between. CDR3 sequence reads: CASSSGSGGGAYEQYF. The CDR3, as DNA: TGTGCCAGCAGTTCCGGTAGCGGCGGAGGCGCCTACGAGCAGTACTTC.

This clonotype has a handful of counts. This chain links TRBV28 with TRBJ1-6; TRBD1 matches at 9 bases. Germline trimming cut 7 bases from V and 9 bases from J; bases unmatched to any gene: 7. CDR1 is MDHEN and CDR2 is SYDVKM in the germline V gene. The CDR3 runs to 14 residues. The DNA of the CDR3 is TGTGCCAGCACCCCGGGACAGGGCGGTTCACCCCTCCACTTT. Translated, it gives CASTPGQGGSPLHF.

The chain joins TRBV6-5 to TRBJ1-4; D is unresolved. V lost 0 bases and J lost 5, with 10 bases in between. The CDR3 extends over 15 amino acids. Per germline, CDR1 MNHEY and CDR2 SVGAGI. Here the CDR3 reads CASSYSRGSNEKLFF. The CDR3 region has the DNA TGTGCCAGCAGTTACTCGCGAGGGTCAAATGAAAAACTGTTTTTT.

This clonotype was counted between two and nine times. J is TRBJ2-1 and V is TRBV24-1; 10 bases align to TRBD2. V lost 3 bases and J lost 6; bases outside the gene matches: 10. The germline gives CDR1 KGHDR, CDR2 SFDVKD. CDR3 length: 17 amino acids. CDR3 in DNA: TGTGCCACCAGTGATCCCGCTGGGACTAGCGTTATCAATGAGCAGTTCTTC. This sequence encodes CATSDPAGTSVINEQFF.

This clonotype was found a few times. The chain recombines TRBV20-1 with TRBJ2-5; 7 positions agree with TRBD2. The CDR3 is 17 residues long. Germline values: CDR1 DFQATT, CDR2 SNEGSKA (reference sequence). Losses at the gene ends were 3 bases for V and 1 base for J; bases not matched to a gene: 14. This chain's CDR3 is CSARGEGRSLLQETQYF. CDR3 sequence (DNA): TGCAGTGCTAGGGGGGAGGGAAGGTCTTTACTCCAAGAGACCCAGTACTTC.

CDR3 sequence: CASSLQPGNLYEQYF. The CDR3, as DNA: TGTGCCAGCAGCTTGCAACCCGGGAATCTCTACGAGCAGTACTTC. The rearrangement uses TRBV5-4 and TRBJ2-7; D may be TRBD2 (5 bases). Germline V lookup: CDR1 SGHNT, CDR2 YYREEE (reference sequence). Trimming stripped 1 base from V and 3 bases from J, with 14 bases between. This CDR3 spans 15 amino acids.

Many counts were recorded for this clonotype. The genes are TRBV27 and TRBJ1-3, with 8 bases aligning to TRBD1. V trimming: 5 bases; J trimming: 4 bases; junction bases outside the gene matches: 4. CDR1 is MNHEY, CDR2 SMNVEV, per germline (reference sequence). The CDR3 contains 14 residues. CDR3 DNA sequence: TGTGCCAGCAGTCCCTGGACAGGGGGAAACACCATATATTTT. It is translated as CASSPWTGGNTIYF.

This clonotype was observed many times. This chain links TRBV6-1 with TRBJ1-2; 9 bases are shared with TRBD1. Germline CDR1 and CDR2: MNHNS and SASEGT. There are 17 residues in the CDR3. Germline trimming cut 0 bases from V and 4 bases from J; bases unmatched to any gene: 9. The CDR3 region has the DNA TGTGCCAGCAGTGAAGCGCTTACAGGGGGCTCCTTCTATGGCTACACCTTC. Protein sequence: CASSEALTGGSFYGYTF.

With regard to this clonotype: A much larger clone lies a single base off, so this may be a read error. The V gene is TRBV7-3, the J gene TRBJ2-3; TRBD1 is a possible D gene (6 bases). The J call may be mistaken, given a closer DNA end match to TRBJ1-5. Germline V CDR1 and CDR2: SGHTA, FQGTGA. The CDR3 length is 12 residues. The chain's CDR3 is CASSSQGSTQHF. The DNA of the CDR3 is TGTGCCAGCAGCTCACAGGGCAGTACGCAGCATTTT.

The rearrangement joins TRBV24-1 to TRBJ2-3, with 7 bases that match TRBD2. Germline V CDR1 and CDR2: KGHDR, SFDVKD. Trimming cost V 7 bases and J 5 bases; bases outside gene matches: 11. The CDR3 loop spans 15 amino acids. CDR3 sequence (DNA): TGTGCCACCAGAGACCGCGGGCGCGGGGGAGATACGCAGTATTTT. It codes for CATRDRGRGGDTQYF.

V usage is TRBV19 and J usage is TRBJ2-3, with unresolved D. The V gene lost 4 bases and the J gene lost 0 bases, with 14 bases spanning the gap. CDR1 and CDR2 (germline): LNHDA, SQIVND (reference sequence). This CDR3 spans 16 amino acids. CDR3 coding DNA: TGTGCCAGTAGTACCGCTTGGACCGCTAGCACAGATACGCAGTATTTT. It encodes CASSTAWTASTDTQYF. Filled out from reference TRBV19 and TRBJ2-3, the complete variable domain reads DGGITQSPKYLFRKEGQNVTLSCEQNLNHDAMYWYRQDPGQGLRLIYYSQIVNDFQKGDIAEGYSVSREKKESFPLTVTSAQKNPTAFYLCASSTAWTASTDTQYFGPGTRLTVL.

In its sample, this clonotype was seen many times. The chain uses TRBV29-1 and TRBJ2-7, with TRBD1 matching 7 bases. V gave up 6 bases and J gave up 4 bases; unmatched junction bases: 9. There are 13 residues in the CDR3. CDR1 and CDR2 from the germline V gene are SQVTM and ANQGSEA. CDR3 bases: TGCAGCGTATTGGCAGGGGGTCCGTACGAGCAGTACTTC. It specifies CSVLAGGPYEQYF.

This clonotype was found many times. The chain combines TRBV7-6 with TRBJ2-7, with D tentatively TRBD1 (6 bases). Deletions cut 5 bases from V and 3 bases from J, with 14 bases between. The CDR3 has 14 residues. Germline V gene lookup returns CDR1 SGHVS and CDR2 FNYEAQ. In DNA form, the CDR3 reads TGTGCCAGCAGCGCACAGGGTTCGCTCTACGAGCAGTACTTC. Protein product: CASSAQGSLYEQYF.

The chain carries TRBV19 and TRBJ1-1; 7 bases match TRBD1. The CDR3 length is 14 residues. The V gene end was trimmed by 8 bases and the J gene end by 1 base; junction bases not matched to a gene: 7. CDR1 LNHDA and CDR2 SQIVND come from the germline V gene (reference sequence). In nucleotides, the CDR3 is TGTGCCAGTGGACAGGTCTGGGAGAACACTGAAGCTTTCTTT. It encodes CASGQVWENTEAFF.

In its sample, this clonotype was seen many times. CDR3 region: CASGPFSGSLIQNTGELFF. As DNA, the CDR3 is TGTGCCAGCGGACCGTTTAGCGGGAGTTTGATACAGAACACCGGGGAGCTGTTTTTT. This chain uses TRBV12-3 or TRBV12-4 with TRBJ2-2; 9 bases map to TRBD2. Trimming took 8 bases from V and 1 from J; bases not matched to a gene: 17. The CDR3 is 19 residues long.